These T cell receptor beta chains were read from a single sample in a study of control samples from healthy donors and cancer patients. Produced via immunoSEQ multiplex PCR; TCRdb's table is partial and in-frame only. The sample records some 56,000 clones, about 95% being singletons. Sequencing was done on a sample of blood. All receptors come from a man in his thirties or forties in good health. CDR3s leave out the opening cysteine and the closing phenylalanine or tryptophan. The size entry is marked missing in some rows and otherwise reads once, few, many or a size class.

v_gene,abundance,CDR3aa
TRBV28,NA,ASSATGGITGYT
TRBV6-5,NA,AVQALEETQY
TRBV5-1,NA,ASSWTTGTGELF
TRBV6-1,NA,ASSEAGTGSVTEAF
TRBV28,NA,ASSHRPGYNEQF
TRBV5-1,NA,ASSYRQGGEKLF
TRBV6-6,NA,ASSPGQGLGMNTEAF
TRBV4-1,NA,ASSQVLAGGVDTQY
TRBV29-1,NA,SVLYGELF
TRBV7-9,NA,ASSLSGRASPLH
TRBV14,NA,ASSQDTEAYEQY
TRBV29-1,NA,SDLGSYGYT
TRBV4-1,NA,ASSSRTGGWNEQF
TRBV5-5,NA,ASIYTPPHGRVWYGYT
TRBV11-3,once,ASSSQSSGGYNEQF
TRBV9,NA,ASSASSGQGF
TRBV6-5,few,ASRWDRENSPLH
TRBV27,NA,ASRTGEGNYGYT
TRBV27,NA,ASSTLGQAANSPLH
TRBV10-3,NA,AVPKRAVQETQY
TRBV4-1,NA,ASSRVFGELF
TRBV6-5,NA,ASSYSRASNYGYT
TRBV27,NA,ASSITSGREFNEQF
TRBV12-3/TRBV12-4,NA,ASSLGGVETQY
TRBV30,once,AWIKGGFRTEAF
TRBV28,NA,ASSFGGESTDTQY
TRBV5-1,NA,ASSLGGFDYGYT
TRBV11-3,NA,ASSPSRGPYTGELF
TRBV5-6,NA,ASSAAGVANYGYT
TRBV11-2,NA,ASSLALPGLAGEQY
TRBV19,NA,ASSIRGDSNQPQH
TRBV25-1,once,ASSEWNGRLDTQY
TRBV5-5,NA,ASSLAGAGEVGETQY
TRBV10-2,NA,ASSEEFTEAF
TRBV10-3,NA,AISESPGPGALNEQF
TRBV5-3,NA,ARSFKGAETQY
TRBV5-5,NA,ASSKETGTGMNEKLF
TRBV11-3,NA,ASSSDTTGYEQY
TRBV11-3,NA,ASSLLRDRGFHEQF
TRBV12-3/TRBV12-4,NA,ASSLSGWALH
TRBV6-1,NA,ASSEAPESAQH
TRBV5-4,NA,ASSPQGLADNEQF
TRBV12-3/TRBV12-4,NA,ASTPGQGYEQY
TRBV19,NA,ACSGAAGVPGELF
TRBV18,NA,ASSRREGGYT
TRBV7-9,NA,ASSRTSGSPPDTQY
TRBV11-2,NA,ASSLKPQGLAGDYEQY
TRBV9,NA,ASSVGAGDEQY
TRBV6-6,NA,ASTIQPGLAGYEQY
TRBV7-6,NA,ASSYLPQQGYEQY
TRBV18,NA,ASSPTGTGPQPQH
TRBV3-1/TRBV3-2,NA,ASSQGPGTGLETQY